This TCR beta chain derives from a study of T-cell memory formation after mild COVID-19 (dated by TCRdb to the early 2020s). At the level of the whole study: TCR sequence clusters from the two donors were largely donor specific. Two young, previously healthy adult volunteers, one female and one male, were included in the cohort. In a couple of donors, T-cell clones that expanded and contracted after mild COVID-19 were followed by sequencing TCRalpha and TCRbeta repertoires longitudinally.

Ficoll-Paque density gradient centrifugation was used to isolate PBMCs. Sequencing relied on an Illumina NovaSeq 6000. TCRalpha and TCRbeta cDNA libraries were constructed by 5'RACE with constant-segment primers, with sample barcodes and unique molecular identifiers being introduced. RNA was extracted from every sample with Trizol reagent. Amplification of the libraries took two PCR steps, and the second step added a second sample barcode plus Illumina TruSeq adapters. The libraries were sequenced on an Illumina NovaSeq using 2 x 150 bp paired-end reads. On the study's bioinformatics: The reads were demultiplexed and collapsed into UMI-guided consensus sequences using migec v1.2.7. With mixcr v2.1.11, UMI consensuses were aligned to TRA and TRB V and J templates and assembled into clonotypes. Expanded or contracted clonotypes were those called significant by both edgeR and NoisET, with noise models trained on biological replicates. For edgeR calls, the thresholds were a false discovery rate-adjusted p below 0.01 and a log2 fold-change of 1. As an exploratory analysis of dynamics, max-normalized trajectories of the 1000 most abundant clonotypes were examined by PCA with hierarchical clustering. Separately sequenced CD4+ and CD8+ repertoires were used to assign the CD4 or CD8 phenotype of responding clones. TCRdb reanalyzed the raw reads on its own, using fastp at Q25 for trimming and MiXCR for clone calling, and kept in-frame beta chains. Rows matching on CDR3 protein sequence are summarized as one entry with the most common DNA and genes. TCRdb's processing, not the study's, gives the V and J calls here. This sample holds 300,000 to 350,000 distinct CDR3 sequences; 13% to 15% were observed only once. Roughly 21% of the sample is held by the ten biggest clonotypes.

Overall study results and their limits: Contracting CD4+ clones turned up mainly in the CM and EM memory subsets, whereas EMRA was where CD8+ clones were enriched. The detection of some responding clones in pre-infection memory suggests that pre-existing cross-reactive memory T cells joined the SARS-CoV-2 response. Only a couple of mild cases were covered by the study, and larger cohorts that include severe cases with pre-infection samples were considered necessary. Clones that contracted from day 15 to 85 showed balanced CD4/CD8 phenotypes, whereas a second wave of clones that expanded from day 15 to 37 leaned towards CD4+. SARS-CoV-2 specificity was not confirmed for the second-wave clones peaking on day 37.

Taken from the germline V gene (reference sequence), the CDR1 and CDR2 loops are DFQATT and SNEGSKA. Reading from cysteine to phenylalanine, the CDR3 counts 13 amino acids. Of the read, only the CDR3 DNA is kept; its 39 bases are in frame from base 1. At the junction V is shortened by 1 base and J by 7 bases, with 13 bases in between. Comments on this clonotype: It has no known antigen specificity. Base-call qualities are not available, and no considerably larger clone is one nucleotide away.

Sequencing input: PBMCs or a T cell subset sorted from them (not recorded which). This sequence was found in a man between 18 and 29 years old who had mild COVID-19 (a few samples of this study predate the infection). The sample titles of this study are shuffled in the database, so cell type and time point are left out; the donor was told from shared clones. The sequence is built from TRBV20-1 and TRBJ1-2, with the D segment identity uncertain. The sequenced DNA: TGCAGTGCTAGAGTCCTTCCGTTGGGTGGCTACACCTTC. Its product reads: CSARVLPLGGYTF.